The clone carrying this T cell receptor (beta chain) was recorded at least ten times. The sample originates from a study of T-cell reconstitution after alpha-beta-depleted transplantation in children. TCRbeta library preparation incorporated unique molecular identifiers. TCRdb re-analysed the PCR reads in MiXCR, keeping a single row per CDR3 protein. The sample has approximately 350,000 distinct CDR3 sequences, 13% seen once. Trimming shortened V by 7 bases and J by 1 base, and 13 bases separated the two germline ends. The CDR3 length is 14 residues. Material: PBMCs, obtained from the stem cell graft. V gene TRBV12-3 or TRBV12-4 combines with J gene TRBJ1-1, with a weak D call TRBD1 (5 bases). The TCR was taken from a human donor who donated a stem cell graft to a child with Fanconi anemia. The CDR3 DNA reads TGTGCCAGCACCCTAAGGGACGGGAACACTGAAGCTTTCTTT. It encodes CASTLRDGNTEAFF.